The 6 T cell receptor beta chains reported below all come from one sample, sequenced in a study of cytomegalovirus exposure and HLA in healthy donors. PCR was performed using 60 Vbeta and 13 Jbeta primers. Produced via immunoSEQ multiplex PCR; TCRdb's table is partial and in-frame only. Of approximately 130,000 clones in the sample, more than 70% are singletons; the top ten hold nearly 9.5%. Sequenced sample: PBMCs. These receptors all come from a woman in her 50s in good health and CMV-seropositive.

Turning to this clone: Within the sample, other DNA sequences also encode this same CDR3. The J gene is TRBJ1-3, the V gene TRBV7-2, with a possible D match to TRBD1 (6 bases). Germline CDR1 reads SGHTA; CDR2 reads FQGNSA. This CDR3 contains 14 residues. The ends were cut back, 5 bases at V and 4 bases at J, with 12 bases in the middle. The CDR3, as DNA: TGTGCCAGCAGCGCCCAGGGGAGCGGAAACACCATATATTTT. This translates into CASSAQGSGNTIYF.

This clone was seen a few times. V and J are TRBV11-3 and TRBJ2-3, with 7 bases fitting TRBD2. The junction had 5 bases not matched to a gene; V was cut back by 9 bases and J by 11 bases. The CDR3 length is 10 residues. CDR1 SGHNT and CDR2 YENEEA come from the germline V gene. CDR3 sequence (DNA): TGTGCCAGTACGACTAGCTGGCAGTATTTT. Translated: CASTTSWQYF.

The gene calls are TRBV6-5 and TRBJ1-1, with D tentatively TRBD1 (5 bases). CDR3 length: 15 amino acids. V was trimmed by 6 bases and J by 4 bases, leaving 18 bases between them. Germline lookup yields CDR1 MNHEY and CDR2 SVGAGI. CDR3: CASRRPSGRGTEAFF. DNA for the CDR3: TGTGCCAGCAGACGTCCCTCAGGGAGGGGCACTGAAGCTTTCTTT.

The chain employs TRBV5-1 and TRBJ2-3; D is perhaps TRBD2 (6 bases). This CDR3 is built from 16 residues. Trimming cost V 2 bases and J 2 bases, with 15 bases left between them. Germline V gene lookup returns CDR1 SGHRS and CDR2 YFSETQ. The CDR3 sequence: CASSFPERAPTDTQYF. The CDR3 bases are TGCGCCAGCAGCTTCCCGGAGCGGGCCCCCACAGATACGCAGTATTTT.

V and J are TRBV6-5 and TRBJ1-3; the D gene is possibly TRBD1 (6 bases). Trimming pared 6 bases from V and 0 bases from J, leaving 12 bases between. Germline CDR1 MNHEY, CDR2 SVGAGI. The CDR3 length is 15 residues. CDR3 amino acids: CASSRDRSSGNTIYF. CDR3 coding DNA: TGTGCCAGCAGCCGAGACAGGAGCTCTGGAAACACCATATATTTT.

The chain's CDR3 is CASSEEQGSNYGYTF. The DNA of the CDR3 is TGTGCCAGCAGTGAGGAACAGGGTTCTAACTATGGCTACACCTTC. This chain links TRBV2 with TRBJ1-2, with D possibly TRBD1 on 6 matching bases. Germline values: CDR1 SNHLY, CDR2 FYNNEI. The CDR3 extends over 15 amino acids. Trimming removed 3 bases from V and 0 bases from J, with 11 bases in between.